This T cell receptor beta chain was sequenced during a study of PD-1 blockade in classical Hodgkin lymphoma. The germline V gene encodes CDR1 GTSNPN and CDR2 SVGIG (reference sequence). The CDR3 extends over 13 amino acids. Trimming took off 2 bases at V and 4 bases at J, with 8 bases between the two ends. The patients all showed relapse after autologous stem cell transplantation, while their brentuximab vedotin exposure varied. Study-wide results and caveats: Diminished baseline TCR diversity has been reported in newly diagnosed patients relative to healthy donors.

As regards this clone: Antigen: not known.

The protocol was immunoSEQ multiplex PCR, while the TCRdb copy is restricted to in-frame clones and leaves out a portion. The sample carries 100,000 or so clones, approximately 90% recorded once. The sample here was peripheral blood mononuclear cells (PBMCs), taken before the second cycle of nivolumab. The source is a human donor with classical Hodgkin lymphoma. This chain connects TRBV30 to TRBJ2-2, with D hard to call. CDR3: CAWSPTVTGELFF. CDR3 DNA: TGTGCCTGGAGTCCTACAGTCACCGGGGAGCTGTTTTTT.